A selection of T cell receptor beta chains follows, all from one sample in a study of CD8+CD57+ T cells in acquired aplastic anemia. In TCRdb, the reads were re-called with MiXCR into one record per CDR3 protein. The sample shows just over 400,000 distinct CDR3 sequences, 65% to 75% of them seen only once. Sequencing was done on a sample of sorted CD4+, CD8+, or CD8+CD57+ T cells (not recorded which) from PBMCs. These receptors were collected from a human donor in good health, serving as a control. The CDR3 runs from the conserved cysteine through the conserved F or W. D genes are given only for firm matches. The size entry is marked missing in some rows and otherwise reads once, few, many or a size class.

j_gene	d_gene	len	v_gene	abundance	CDR3nt	CDR3aa
TRBJ1-2	NA	14	TRBV15	NA	TGCGCCAGCAGCTTCGGACAGCGTACCTATGGATACACCTTC	CASSFGQRTYGYTF
TRBJ2-7	NA	13	TRBV5-6	few	TGTGCCAGCAGTTTGGTAGGTGGGAACGAGCAGTACTTC	CASSLVGGNEQYF
TRBJ1-4	TRBD1	15	TRBV20-1	NA	TGCAGTGCTTACATACCGGGACAGGGGAGGAGTGGTCTGTTTTTT	CSAYIPGQGRSGLFF
TRBJ1-6	NA	13	TRBV5-6	many	TGTGCCAGCAGCTTGGCGGCTAATTCACCCCTCCACTTT	CASSLAANSPLHF
TRBJ2-7	NA	12	TRBV2	NA	TGTGCCAGCACTCAGGGGTACGGGGAGCAGTACTTC	CASTQGYGEQYF
TRBJ2-1	NA	10	TRBV20-1	NA	TGCAGTGCTACCCCCTGTGAGAGACTATTC	CSATPCERLF
TRBJ1-3	NA	14	TRBV7-2	NA	TGTGCCAGCAGCCAAATTGCGGGGAACTATGGCTACACCTTT	CASSQIAGNYGYTF
TRBJ1-2	NA	12	TRBV7-9	NA	TGTGCCAGCAGCCCTGACAGCGAGGGCTACACCTTC	CASSPDSEGYTF
TRBJ2-1	NA	12	TRBV29-1	many	TGCAGCGCCCCAGGCTCCTACAATGAGCAGTTCTTC	CSAPGSYNEQFF
TRBJ2-1	NA	15	TRBV5-5	few	TGTGCCAGCAGCTTAAGGGGCTACTCCTACACTGAGCAGTTCTTC	CASSLRGYSYTEQFF
TRBJ1-1	NA	14	TRBV5-1	NA	TGCGCCAGCCGAGAGGGGAACCATAGCTATGAAGCTTTCTTT	CASREGNHSYEAFF
TRBJ2-1	NA	16	TRBV7-8	NA	TGTGCCAGCAGACCTTACCCAGGGGCAGACTACTATGAGCAGTTCTTC	CASRPYPGADYYEQFF
TRBJ2-5	TRBD1	15	TRBV2	NA	TGTGCCAGCAGACTCGGGACAGGGGGCCTTGAGACCCAGTACTTC	CASRLGTGGLETQYF
TRBJ1-4	NA	12	TRBV5-1	many	TGCGCCAGCAGCAGGGATAGAGAAAAACTGTTTTTT	CASSRDREKLFF
TRBJ2-7	TRBD2	14	TRBV7-9	few	TGTGCCAGCAGCTTTAGCGGGGGAGAGTACGAGCAGTACTTC	CASSFSGGEYEQYF
TRBJ1-2	TRBD1	12	TRBV7-4	once	TGTGCCAGCAGTTCGGGACAGGCAAGCTACACCTTC	CASSSGQASYTF
TRBJ2-1	NA	16	TRBV10-3	many	TGTGCCATCAGTGAGCAACAGGTCGGGGTCGCAGGTGAGCAGTTCTTC	CAISEQQVGVAGEQFF
TRBJ2-3	NA	15	TRBV24-1	few	TGTGCCACCAGTGACAGCGTGGAGGGCACAGATACGCAGTATTTT	CATSDSVEGTDTQYF
TRBJ1-2	TRBD1	15	TRBV6-1	NA	TGTGCCAGCAGTGGGACAGGGGTTCTCGGCTATGGCTACTCCTTC	CASSGTGVLGYGYSF
TRBJ1-3	TRBD1	14	TRBV12-5	NA	TGTGCTAGTGGTTCCGGAACAGGGGCCGTCACCATATATTTT	CASGSGTGAVTIYF
TRBJ1-5	NA	20	TRBV7-5	NA	NA	CISVPEPPDRDFHSNQPQHF
TRBJ2-7	NA	13	TRBV7-3	NA	TGTGCCAGCAGTCGTCCCGCGAGGGACGAGCAGTACTTC	CASSRPARDEQYF
TRBJ1-4	NA	14	TRBV29-1	NA	TGCAGCGTTGAAGATCGAGAGGTCTATGCAAAACTGTTTTTT	CSVEDREVYAKLFF
TRBJ2-1	NA	12	TRBV5-5	NA	TGTGCCAGCAGCTCTACCCCCCATGAGCAGTTCTTC	CASSSTPHEQFF
TRBJ2-3	NA	10	TRBV20-1	NA	TGCAGTGCGCATCTAGATACGCAGTATTTT	CSAHLDTQYF
TRBJ2-1	NA	15	TRBV25-1	NA	TGTGCCAGCAGCCCGACGGCCACAGAGGGTGATGAGCAGTTCTTC	CASSPTATEGDEQFF
TRBJ1-2	NA	14	TRBV10-3	few	TGTGCCATCAGTGAAGCCAGGTCTAACTATGGCTACACCTTC	CAISEARSNYGYTF
TRBJ2-2	NA	15	TRBV5-1	NA	TGTGCCAGCAGTCGAGCGGGTGGTATCACCGGGGAGCTGTTTTTT	CASSRAGGITGELFF
TRBJ2-5	NA	16	TRBV5-4	NA	TGTGCTAGCAGCATGTGTAGTTCGGGAACTGAGGAGACCCAGTACTTC	CASSMCSSGTEETQYF
TRBJ2-7	TRBD2	16	TRBV19	NA	TGTGCCAGTAGTATAGATCGGCTAGCGGCAGCCTACGAGCAGTACTTC	CASSIDRLAAAYEQYF
TRBJ2-5	NA	15	TRBV7-2	NA	TGTGCCAGCAGCCCAAGGTATGGGGCAGGCGAGACCCAGTACTTC	CASSPRYGAGETQYF
TRBJ1-1	TRBD1	13	TRBV20-1	NA	TGCAGTGCTTCGAGACAGGGATCGACTGAAGCTTTCTTT	CSASRQGSTEAFF
TRBJ1-1	NA	12	TRBV20-1	NA	TGCAGTGCCGCGAATGGAGAAACTGAAGCTTTCTTT	CSAANGETEAFF